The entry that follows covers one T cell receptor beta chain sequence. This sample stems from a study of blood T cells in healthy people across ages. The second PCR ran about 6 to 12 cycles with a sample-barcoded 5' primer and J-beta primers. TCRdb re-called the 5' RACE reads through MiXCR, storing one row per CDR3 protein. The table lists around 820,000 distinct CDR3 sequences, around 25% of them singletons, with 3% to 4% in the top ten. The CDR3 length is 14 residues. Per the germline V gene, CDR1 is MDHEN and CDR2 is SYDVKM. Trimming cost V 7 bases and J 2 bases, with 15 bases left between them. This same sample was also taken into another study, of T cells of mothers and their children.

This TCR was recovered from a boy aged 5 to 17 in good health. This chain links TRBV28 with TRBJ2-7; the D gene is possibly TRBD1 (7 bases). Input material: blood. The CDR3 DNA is TGTGCCAGCACACTAGGGGGGACAGCCTACGAGCAGTACTTC. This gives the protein CASTLGGTAYEQYF.